This T cell receptor (beta chain) appears in the sequencing data of a study of blood T cell repertoires in COVID-19. The CDR3 is 14 residues long. Trimming removed 6 bases at V and 4 bases at J, with 16 bases between. Germline assignment: CDR1 WSHSY and CDR2 SAAADI. Repertoires were generated with immunoSEQ multiplex PCR, while TCRdb's copy carries only in-frame clones and drops some. The sample includes around 190,000 clones, 80% to 90% seen only once; the top ten take over 10%. The specimen sequenced was peripheral blood. The TCR sequence derives from a human donor in a cohort sampled during active COVID-19. The rearrangement uses TRBV10-2 and TRBJ2-7; D might be TRBD2 (6 bases). The CDR3 region is CASSPGTFGYEQYF. CDR3 coding DNA: TGCGCCAGCAGCCCCGGGACTTTCGGGTACGAGCAGTACTTC.